This passage covers 7 T cell receptor beta chains from one sample sequenced in a study of regulatory T cells in long-lasting Graves disease. Stated time point: newly diagnosed GD, antithyroid drugs for less than 3 months. The authors made the TCR library using RNA they extracted from PBMCs. Arm-PCR of CDR3 regions and iRepertoire HTBI primers were used to build TCR beta libraries. TCRdb reprocessed the multiplex PCR reads with MiXCR, giving one entry per CDR3 protein. The sample has about 460,000 distinct CDR3 sequences, about 14% seen once. The same specimen was also included in a second study, on T cells in Graves' hyperthyroidism and ophthalmopathy.

The material sequenced was peripheral blood mononuclear cells (PBMCs), taken at new diagnosis, from a patient treated with antithyroid drugs. Receptors were obtained from a woman in her forties or fifties with Graves disease.

This clonotype was counted once. The chain joins TRBV12-3 or TRBV12-4 to TRBJ1-1; 8 bases are shared with TRBD1. CDR3 length: 12 residues. V dropped 5 bases and J dropped 10; count of bases not matched to a gene: 6. The CDR3: CASSSWTGRAFF. CDR3 in DNA: TGTGCCAGCAGTAGTTGGACAGGGCGAGCTTTCTTT.

The rearrangement links TRBV14 to TRBJ1-1; the D is unclear. The V gene lost 2 bases and the J gene lost 1 base, with 14 bases spanning the gap. Germline V lookup: CDR1 SGHDN, CDR2 FVKESK. This CDR3 has 16 residues. The CDR3 DNA follows: TGTGCCAGCAGCCAAATAAAGAACACCGCGAACACTGAAGCTTTCTTT. Residues: CASSQIKNTANTEAFF.

This clonotype was counted ten times or more. V usage is TRBV30 and J usage is TRBJ1-1, with D maybe TRBD1 (6 bases). V lost 4 bases and J 5 bases, leaving 8 bases between the germline ends. The CDR3 is 11 amino acids. Germline lookup yields CDR1 GTSNPN and CDR2 SVGIG (reference sequence). The CDR3 is CAWNRVTEAFF. In nucleotides, the CDR3 is TGTGCCTGGAACAGGGTTACTGAAGCTTTCTTT.

This clonotype was recorded many times. V is TRBV3-1 and J is TRBJ2-3, with a tentative D call TRBD2 (6 bases). CDR3 length: 14 amino acids. V lost 4 bases and J lost 3, with 11 bases in between. CDR1 is LGHDT, CDR2 YNNKEL, per germline (reference sequence). Here the CDR3 reads CASSPRDFTDTQYF. The CDR3 coding sequence is TGTGCCAGCAGCCCGCGGGACTTTACAGATACGCAGTATTTT.

CDR3 sequence reads: CASSQGLAGEPGELFF. The CDR3 region has the DNA TGCGCCAGCAGCCAAGGGCTAGCGGGAGAACCCGGGGAGCTGTTTTTT. The V and J genes are TRBV4-1 and TRBJ2-2; 10 bases are a match to TRBD2. After removal of 1 base from V and 6 bases from J, the junction contained 5 bases not matched to a gene. This CDR3 comprises 16 residues. Germline CDR1 is MGHRA and CDR2 is YSYEKL.

This clonotype was counted ten times or more. The chain combines TRBV5-1 with TRBJ2-7; D is possibly TRBD1 (6 bases). CDR3 length: 15 amino acids. V shed 0 bases and J shed 7 bases, with 17 bases lying between them. Germline V gives CDR1 SGHRS, CDR2 YFSETQ. CDR3 DNA sequence: TGCGCCAGCAGCTTGGAGCCGGCAGGGGAGAAGGAGCAGTACTTC. Translating it yields CASSLEPAGEKEQYF.

Comments on this clonotype: A much bigger clone sits one base away, suggesting this may be a read error. V gene TRBV3-1 combines with J gene TRBJ2-1, with TRBD1 matching over 9 bases. This CDR3 has 14 amino acids. The J segment lost 8 bases and the V segment lost 5 bases, leaving 7 bases of the junction unmatched. Germline CDR1 and CDR2: LGHDT and YNNKEL (reference sequence). The CDR3 loop reads CASSEGQGMDEQFF. As DNA, the CDR3 is TGTGCCAGCAGCGAAGGACAGGGGATGGATGAGCAGTTCTTC.